Below are 10 T cell receptor beta chains sequenced from a single sample in a study of PD-L1 blockade in urothelial cancer. TCRdb keeps only in-frame clones here, not all; method: immunoSEQ multiplex PCR. This table holds some 67,000 clones, roughly nine tenths found once. Sequenced material: PBMCs, taken around atezolizumab (anti-PD-L1) treatment. The receptors come from a man in his 60s with urothelial cancer.

V and J are TRBV9 and TRBJ2-1, with 11 nucleotides matching TRBD2. This CDR3 contains 16 residues. Germline V lookup: CDR1 SGDLS, CDR2 YYNGEE. Trimming cost V 4 bases and J 3 bases; bases outside gene matches: 6. CDR3 region: CASSLYGTSGYNEQFF. The CDR3 region has the DNA TGTGCCAGCAGCCTTTACGGGACTAGCGGCTACAATGAGCAGTTCTTC.

The chain joins TRBV6-1 to TRBJ1-1; D gene ambiguous. From germline, CDR1 is MNHNS and CDR2 SASEGT. Trimming took off 1 base at V and 3 bases at J, with 6 bases between the two ends. The CDR3 totals 13 residues. The CDR3 loop reads CASSEGLYTEAFF. In DNA form, the CDR3 reads TGTGCCAGCAGTGAAGGACTTTACACTGAAGCTTTCTTT.

The sample holds a few counts of this clone. The chain uses TRBV5-1 and TRBJ1-2; D is unresolved. V shed 3 bases and J shed 2 bases, with 8 bases lying between them. CDR1 and CDR2 (germline): SGHRS, YFSETQ. The CDR3 contains 13 residues. The CDR3 DNA is TGCGCCAGCAGCTCGAGCTCCAACTATGGCTACACCTTC. Residues: CASSSSSNYGYTF.

The chain combines TRBV11-2 with TRBJ1-3; a possible D gene is TRBD1 (5 bases). V was trimmed by 1 base and J by 0 bases, leaving 16 bases between them. Germline V gene lookup returns CDR1 SGHAT and CDR2 FQNNGV. CDR3 length: 18 amino acids. This chain's CDR3 is CASSLVGAGRSSGNTIYF. Written as DNA, the CDR3 is TGTGCCAGCAGCTTAGTCGGGGCGGGACGTTCCTCTGGAAACACCATATATTTT.

This rearrangement joins TRBV9 to TRBJ1-4, with D possibly being TRBD1 (6 bases). Germline CDR1 and CDR2: SGDLS and YYNGEE. The germline V and J ends were trimmed by 0 bases and 4 bases, with 13 bases remaining between them. CDR3 length: 16 amino acids. CDR3 bases: TGTGCCAGCAGCGTAGGGGTCGGCAGGGGTAATGAAAAACTGTTTTTT. Its protein is CASSVGVGRGNEKLFF. Supplemented by reference TRBV9 and TRBJ1-4, the full variable domain reads DSGVTQTPKHLITATGQRVTLRCSPRSGDLSVYWYQQSLDQGLQFLIQYYNGEERAKGNILERFSAQQFPDLHSELNLSSLELGDSALYFCASSVGVGRGNEKLFFGSGTQLSVL.

This clone was recorded only once. The chain links TRBV7-9 to TRBJ2-3; D may be TRBD2 (5 bases). V lost 4 bases to trimming and J lost 0 bases, with 23 bases between them. The CDR3 spans 19 residues. Germline assignment: CDR1 SEHNR and CDR2 FQNEAQ (reference sequence). This chain's CDR3 is CASSSRARNTLLSTDTQYF. CDR3 nucleotide sequence: TGTGCCAGCAGCTCGCGGGCGAGGAATACCTTATTAAGCACAGATACGCAGTATTTT.

The V call is TRBV5-1, the J call TRBJ1-1; 8 bases align to TRBD1. CDR1 and CDR2 (germline): SGHRS, YFSETQ. V lost 0 bases to trimming and J lost 0 bases; unmatched junction nucleotides: 4. The CDR3 totals 16 residues. CDR3 in DNA: TGCGCCAGCAGCTTGGAGGCAGGGGGCTTGAACACTGAAGCTTTCTTT. Protein sequence: CASSLEAGGLNTEAFF.

The rearrangement links TRBV10-1 to TRBJ2-3; the match to TRBD2 covers 12 bases. The CDR3 runs 16 residues. Germline-derived CDR1 and CDR2 are WNHNN and SYGVQD (reference sequence). J lost 0 bases, V lost 8 bases, and 6 bases had no gene match. As DNA, the CDR3 is TGCGCCAGCGGGACTAGCGGGTCTATAAGCACAGATACGCAGTATTTT. Its protein product is CASGTSGSISTDTQYF.

The rearrangement links TRBV12-5 to TRBJ2-7; tentatively, D is TRBD1 (5 bases). V lost 8 bases, J lost 2 bases, and 10 bases lay in between. Germline lookup yields CDR1 LGHNT and CDR2 FRNRAP. This CDR3 region has 12 residues. The DNA for the CDR3 is TGTGCTAGTAGGGGTGTGGCCTACGAGCAGTACTTC. Residues: CASRGVAYEQYF.

V is TRBV6-1 and J is TRBJ2-7; D unclear. The CDR3 is 13 residues long. Germline V gene data show CDR1 as MNHNS and CDR2 as SASEGT. With 3 bases removed from V and 0 bases from J, the gap between germline ends came to 6 bases. The CDR3 DNA follows: TGTGCCAGCAGTGACTACCACTCCTACGAGCAGTACTTC. It encodes CASSDYHSYEQYF.